At least ten counts were recorded for the clone carrying this T cell receptor beta chain. The data were obtained in a study of T cells in Graves' hyperthyroidism and ophthalmopathy. Amplified regions were TCR beta CDR3 sequences from RNA transcripts. The HTBI primer set served for first-round RT-PCR of the TCR CDR3. TCRdb reprocessed the multiplex PCR reads with MiXCR, giving one entry per CDR3 protein. Of under 450,000 distinct CDR3 sequences in the sample, about 15% were seen once. V shed 1 base and J shed 0 bases, with 12 bases lying between them. CDR1 is SEHNR, CDR2 FQNEAQ, per germline (reference sequence). The CDR3 consists of 16 residues. Subjects aged 18 to 65 presented with newly diagnosed hyperthyroidism of less than 2 months' duration. Each diagnosis was grounded in clinical symptoms, serum thyroxine and TRAb, thyroid ultrasound, and orbital computed tomography.

This chain joins TRBV7-9 and TRBJ1-1; no clear D. The receptor's source is a woman aged 18 to 35 with Graves' hyperthyroidism. Sequenced material: blood. This chain's CDR3 is CASSLGRGLMNTEAFF. The CDR3 DNA follows: TGTGCCAGCAGCTTAGGTCGTGGGCTTATGAACACTGAAGCTTTCTTT.